This T cell receptor beta chain was captured in a study of identical twins. Trimming cost V 5 bases and J 5 bases, with 7 bases left between them. CDR1 is KGHSH, CDR2 LQKENI, per germline. The CDR3 extends over 12 amino acids. This clonotype was seen a handful of times. TCRdb passed the 5' RACE reads through MiXCR, listing each CDR3 protein once. The sample contains about 890,000 distinct CDR3 sequences, approximately 13% of which appear only once. The sample was also reused in another study, on yellow fever vaccine responses in identical twins.

Sequences were obtained from PBMCs. The clonotype comes from a woman aged 18 to 35 in good health. The chain recombines TRBV18 with TRBJ2-1; D not certain. CDR3 nucleotide sequence: TGTGCCAGCTCATCACAAGACAATGAGCAGTTCTTC. It codes for CASSSQDNEQFF.